These 6 T cell receptor beta chains originate from one sample sequenced in a study of T-cell memory formation after mild COVID-19 (dated by TCRdb to 2020 to 2022). The library came from 5' RACE. The sequencing machine was an Illumina NovaSeq 6000. Using fastp trimming at Q25 and MiXCR clonotype assembly, TCRdb reanalyzed the public sequencing data and kept in-frame beta chains. CDR3 protein sequences are deduplicated, and each keeps its most common genes and DNA. The sample table shows about 620,000 distinct CDR3 sequences, and about a sixth are seen once. The ten most abundant clones make up about 11% of the sample. The sequenced sample consisted of PBMCs or a T cell subset sorted from them (not recorded which). These receptors were collected from an adult woman who had mild COVID-19 (a few samples of this study predate the infection). The sample titles of this study are shuffled in the database, so cell type and time point are left out; the donor was told from shared clones.

This clonotype was seen only a few times. This sequence joins TRBV7-2 and TRBJ2-1; 8 nucleotides align to TRBD2. Germline CDR1 and CDR2: SGHTA and FQGNSA. The length of the CDR3 is 15 residues. Germline trimming cut 5 bases from V and 2 bases from J; bases unmatched to any gene: 5. This CDR3 is CASSEAGVTYNEQFF. In DNA form, the CDR3 reads TGTGCCAGCAGCGAAGCGGGAGTCACCTACAATGAGCAGTTCTTC.

The chain recombines TRBV27 with TRBJ1-6; TRBD1 matches at 9 bases. Looked up from germline, CDR1 is MNHEY and CDR2 is SMNVEV (reference sequence). The CDR3 is 15 residues long. V lost 3 bases to trimming and J lost 7 bases; unmatched junction nucleotides: 4. The CDR3: CASSFRDRVNSPLHF. CDR3 nucleotide sequence: TGTGCCAGCAGTTTTAGGGACAGGGTGAATTCACCCCTCCACTTT.

The rearrangement uses TRBV12-3 or TRBV12-4 and TRBJ2-1, with D possibly called TRBD1 or TRBD2 (6 bases each). Trimming shortened V by 8 bases and J by 4 bases, and 18 bases separated the two germline ends. This CDR3 contains 15 residues. This chain's CDR3 is CASSQRGTYYNEQFF. The CDR3 DNA reads TGTGCCAGCTCCCAGAGGGGGACTTATTACAATGAGCAGTTCTTC.

This clonotype was seen a few times. The J gene is TRBJ2-7, the V gene TRBV27, with 8 bases that match TRBD2. V was pared by 6 bases and J by 6 bases, with 16 bases of the junction left unmatched. Per the germline V gene, CDR1 is MNHEY and CDR2 is SMNVEV (reference sequence). The CDR3 has 16 residues. In DNA, the CDR3 is TGTGCCAGCAGCAAAATCCCGGGACTAGGCCTCTCCGAGCAGTACTTC. It codes for CASSKIPGLGLSEQYF.

The chain uses TRBV10-3 and TRBJ2-7; the match to TRBD1 covers 8 bases. This CDR3 region has 14 residues. V shed 11 bases and J 4 bases; nucleotides not matched to a gene: 13. The germline V gene has CDR1 ENHRY and CDR2 SYGVKD. CDR3: CAEQGAGHLYEQYF. In nucleotides, the CDR3 is TGTGCCGAGCAGGGGGCGGGACACCTATACGAGCAGTACTTC.

This clonotype has at least ten counts. The genes are TRBV6-2 or TRBV6-3 and TRBJ1-1, with D possibly TRBD1 on 6 matching bases. Germline CDR1 and CDR2: MNHEY and SVGEGT. The ends were cut back, 4 bases at V and 5 bases at J, with 14 bases in the middle. The CDR3 is 14 residues long. This CDR3 is CASSLTGSGTEAFF. The CDR3 nucleotides read TGTGCCAGCAGTTTAACAGGGAGTGGTACTGAAGCTTTCTTT.